The present T cell receptor (beta chain) was sequenced within a study of lymphopenia after photon versus proton radiotherapy (dated by TCRdb to the late 2010s). Background on the whole study: In patients with gastrointestinal tumors who developed high-grade lymphopenia, the study compared the immunological effects of photon radiation therapy with those of proton radiation therapy. The 20 or so patients in the cohort had gastrointestinal tumors, were treated with either photon or proton therapy, and subsequently developed lymphopenia. The goal of the study was to describe how the two radiation modalities differ in their effects on the immune system. The study at large found these results: The authors looked at the survival association only in patients who died, and they framed better survival with proton therapy as a possibility rather than a demonstrated result. Across the cohort, a larger post-nadir drop in TCR diversity was inversely correlated with overall survival time among patients who died. After the lymphocyte count nadir, oligoclonal expansion, especially of CD8+ Temra cells, was observed in photon-treated repertoires, and the drop in diversity was driven by this expansion. During treatment, patients who received photon therapy lost naive T cells and TCR diversity and gained effector/memory populations, whereas patients who received proton therapy remained relatively stable.

Library generation was performed with the immunoSEQ multiplex PCR assay. T cell repertoires were profiled with deep sequencing of rearranged TCR beta loci together with multiparametric flow cytometry. TCRdb provides this immuneACCESS table in a form limited to in-frame rearrangements. Some clones are lacking; in checked studies, under half of them reflect an unresolved V gene, and why the rest are absent is not known. The sample table shows approximately 47,000 clones, and about 85% are seen once. Jointly, the top ten make up around 2% of the sample. V and J lose 0 bases and 2 bases, and a span of 12 bases separates them. CDR3 length: 16 amino acids, cysteine to phenylalanine. Just the 48-base CDR3 DNA is kept, in frame starting at base 1. The germline V gene gives CDR1 as SGHAT and CDR2 as FQNNGV. With regard to this clone: Its antigen has not been determined. Per-base qualities were not stored, and no clone one base away is much larger.

The source of this sequence is a man aged 35 to 55 with gastric cancer. Rearrangement joined TRBV11-2 to TRBJ2-3, with the D gene not clear enough to name. The material was peripheral blood, obtained from a patient treated with photon-based radiotherapy. The DNA sequence is given as TGTGCCAGCAGCTTAGATTTAGGCGGATACACAGATACGCAGTATTTT. This sequence encodes CASSLDLGGYTDTQYF.